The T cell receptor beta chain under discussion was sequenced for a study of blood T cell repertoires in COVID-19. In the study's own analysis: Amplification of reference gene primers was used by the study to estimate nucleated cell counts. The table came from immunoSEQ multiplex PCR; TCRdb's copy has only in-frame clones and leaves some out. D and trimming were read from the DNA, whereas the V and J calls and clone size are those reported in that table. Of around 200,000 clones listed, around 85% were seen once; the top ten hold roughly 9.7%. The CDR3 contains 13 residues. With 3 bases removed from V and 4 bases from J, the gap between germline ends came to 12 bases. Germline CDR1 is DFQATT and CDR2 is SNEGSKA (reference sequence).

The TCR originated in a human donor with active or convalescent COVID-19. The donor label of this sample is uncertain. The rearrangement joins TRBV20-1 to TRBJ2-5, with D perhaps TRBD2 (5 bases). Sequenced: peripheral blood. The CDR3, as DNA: TGCAGTGCTAGTCGCGGGTTTGGAGAGACCCAGTACTTC. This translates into CSASRGFGETQYF.